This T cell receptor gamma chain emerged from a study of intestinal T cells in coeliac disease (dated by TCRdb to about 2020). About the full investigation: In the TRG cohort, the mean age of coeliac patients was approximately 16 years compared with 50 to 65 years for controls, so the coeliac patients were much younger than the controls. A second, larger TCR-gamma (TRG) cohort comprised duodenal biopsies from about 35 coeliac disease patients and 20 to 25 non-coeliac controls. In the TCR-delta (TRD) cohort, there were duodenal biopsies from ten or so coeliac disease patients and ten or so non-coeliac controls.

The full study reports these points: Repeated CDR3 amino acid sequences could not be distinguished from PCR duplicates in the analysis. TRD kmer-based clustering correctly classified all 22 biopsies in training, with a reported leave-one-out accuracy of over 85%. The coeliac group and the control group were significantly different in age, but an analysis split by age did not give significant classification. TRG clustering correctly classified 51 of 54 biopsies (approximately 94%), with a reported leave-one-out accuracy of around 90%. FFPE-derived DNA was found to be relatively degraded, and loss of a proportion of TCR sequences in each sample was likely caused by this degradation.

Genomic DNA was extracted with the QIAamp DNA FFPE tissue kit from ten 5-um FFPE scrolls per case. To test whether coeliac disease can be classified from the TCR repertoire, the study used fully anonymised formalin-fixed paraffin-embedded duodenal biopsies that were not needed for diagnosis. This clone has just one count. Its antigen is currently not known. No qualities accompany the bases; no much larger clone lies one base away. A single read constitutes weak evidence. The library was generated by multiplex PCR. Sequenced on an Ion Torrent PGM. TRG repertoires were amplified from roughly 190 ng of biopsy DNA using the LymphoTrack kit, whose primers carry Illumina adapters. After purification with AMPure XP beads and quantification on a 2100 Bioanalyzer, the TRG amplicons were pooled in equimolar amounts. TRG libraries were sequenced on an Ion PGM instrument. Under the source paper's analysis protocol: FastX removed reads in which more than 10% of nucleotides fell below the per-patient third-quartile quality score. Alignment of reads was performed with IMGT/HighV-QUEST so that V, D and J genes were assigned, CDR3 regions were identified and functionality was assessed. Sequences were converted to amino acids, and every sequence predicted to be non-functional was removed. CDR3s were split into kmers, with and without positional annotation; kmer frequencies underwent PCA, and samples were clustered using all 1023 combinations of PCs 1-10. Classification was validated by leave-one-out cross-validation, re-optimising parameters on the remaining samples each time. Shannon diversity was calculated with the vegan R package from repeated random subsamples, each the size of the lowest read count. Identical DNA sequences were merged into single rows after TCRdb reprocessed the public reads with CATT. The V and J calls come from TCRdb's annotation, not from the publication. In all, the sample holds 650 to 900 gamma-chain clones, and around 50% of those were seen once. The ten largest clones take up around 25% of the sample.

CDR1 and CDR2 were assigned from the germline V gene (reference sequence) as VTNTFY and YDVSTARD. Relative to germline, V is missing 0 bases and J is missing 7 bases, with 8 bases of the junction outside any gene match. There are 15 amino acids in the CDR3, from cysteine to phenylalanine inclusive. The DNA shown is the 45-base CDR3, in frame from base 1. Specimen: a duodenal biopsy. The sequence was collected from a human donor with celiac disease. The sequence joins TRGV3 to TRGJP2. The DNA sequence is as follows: TGTGCCACCTGGGACAGGCAAGAGTATGATTGGATCAAGACGTTT. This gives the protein CATWDRQEYDWIKTF.